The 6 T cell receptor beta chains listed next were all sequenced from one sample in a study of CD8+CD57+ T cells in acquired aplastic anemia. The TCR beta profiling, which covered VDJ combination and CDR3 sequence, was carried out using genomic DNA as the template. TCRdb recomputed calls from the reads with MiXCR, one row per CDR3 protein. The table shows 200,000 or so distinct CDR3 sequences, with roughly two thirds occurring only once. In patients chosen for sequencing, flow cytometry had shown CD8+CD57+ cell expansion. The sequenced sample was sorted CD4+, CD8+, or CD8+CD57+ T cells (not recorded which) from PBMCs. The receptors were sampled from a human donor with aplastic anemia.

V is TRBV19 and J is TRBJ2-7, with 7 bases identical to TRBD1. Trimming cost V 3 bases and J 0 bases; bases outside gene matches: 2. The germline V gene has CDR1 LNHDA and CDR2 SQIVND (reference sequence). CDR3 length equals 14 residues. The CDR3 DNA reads TGTGCCAGTAGTATCCGGGACAGCTCCTACGAGCAGTACTTC. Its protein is CASSIRDSSYEQYF.

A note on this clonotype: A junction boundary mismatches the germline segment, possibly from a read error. The CDR3 DNA reads as TGTGCCAGCAGCACGGGACGCTACGGGCAGTACTTC. Residues: CASSTGRYGQYF. The chain uses TRBV12-3 or TRBV12-4 and TRBJ2-7; D is possibly TRBD1 or TRBD2 (5 bases each). CDR3 length: 12 residues.

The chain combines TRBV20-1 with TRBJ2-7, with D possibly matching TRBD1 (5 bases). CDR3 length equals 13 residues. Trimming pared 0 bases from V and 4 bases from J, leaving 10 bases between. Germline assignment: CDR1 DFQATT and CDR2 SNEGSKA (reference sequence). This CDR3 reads CSARDPRAYEQYF. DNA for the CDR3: TGCAGTGCTAGAGATCCCAGGGCGTACGAGCAGTACTTC.

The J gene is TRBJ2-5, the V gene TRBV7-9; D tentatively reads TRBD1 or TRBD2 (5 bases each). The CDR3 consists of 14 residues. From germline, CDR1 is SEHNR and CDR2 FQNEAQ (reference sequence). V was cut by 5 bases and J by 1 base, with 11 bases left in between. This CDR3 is CASSLRDGQETQYF. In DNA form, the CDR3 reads TGTGCCAGCAGCCTCCGGGACGGCCAAGAGACCCAGTACTTC.

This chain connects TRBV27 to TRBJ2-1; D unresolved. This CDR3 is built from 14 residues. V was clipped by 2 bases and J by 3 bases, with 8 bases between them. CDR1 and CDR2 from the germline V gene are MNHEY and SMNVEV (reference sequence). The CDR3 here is CASSLGIYYNEQFF. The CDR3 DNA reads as TGTGCCAGCAGTTTAGGGATTTACTACAATGAGCAGTTCTTC.

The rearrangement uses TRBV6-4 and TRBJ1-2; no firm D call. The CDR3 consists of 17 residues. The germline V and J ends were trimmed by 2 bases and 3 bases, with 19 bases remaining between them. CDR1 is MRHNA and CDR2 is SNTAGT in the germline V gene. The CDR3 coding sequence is TGTGCCAGCAGTGACATGTACACGGGTATGAAGGACTATGGCTACACCTTC. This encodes CASSDMYTGMKDYGYTF.